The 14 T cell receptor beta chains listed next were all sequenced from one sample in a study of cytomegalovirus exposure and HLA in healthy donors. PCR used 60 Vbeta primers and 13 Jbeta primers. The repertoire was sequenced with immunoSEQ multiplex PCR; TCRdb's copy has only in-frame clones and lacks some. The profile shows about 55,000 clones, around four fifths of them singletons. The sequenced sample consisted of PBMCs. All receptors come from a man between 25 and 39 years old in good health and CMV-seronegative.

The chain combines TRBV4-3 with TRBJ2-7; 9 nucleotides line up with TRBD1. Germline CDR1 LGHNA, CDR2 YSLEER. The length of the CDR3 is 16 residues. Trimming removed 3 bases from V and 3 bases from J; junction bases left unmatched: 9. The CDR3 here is CASSHSWTGEVYEQYF. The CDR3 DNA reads TGCGCCAGCAGCCACTCCTGGACAGGGGAGGTCTACGAGCAGTACTTC.

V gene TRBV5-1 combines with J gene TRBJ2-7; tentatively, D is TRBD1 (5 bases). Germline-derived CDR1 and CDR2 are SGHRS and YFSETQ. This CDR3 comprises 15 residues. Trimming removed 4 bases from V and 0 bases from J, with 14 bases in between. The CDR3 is CASSRTTDSSYEQYF. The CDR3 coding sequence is TGCGCCAGCAGCCGAACGACAGACAGCTCCTACGAGCAGTACTTC.

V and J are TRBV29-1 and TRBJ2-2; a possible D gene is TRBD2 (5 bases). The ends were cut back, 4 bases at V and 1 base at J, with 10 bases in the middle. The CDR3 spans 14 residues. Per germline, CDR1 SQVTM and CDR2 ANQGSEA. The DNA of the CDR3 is TGCAGCGTTGGGTCTCGGGAGAACACCGGGGAGCTGTTTTTT. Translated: CSVGSRENTGELFF.

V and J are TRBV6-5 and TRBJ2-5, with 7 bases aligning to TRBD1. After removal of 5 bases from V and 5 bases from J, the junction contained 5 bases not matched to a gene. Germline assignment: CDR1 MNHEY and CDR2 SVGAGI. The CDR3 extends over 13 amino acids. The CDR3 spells CASSRQGVETQYF. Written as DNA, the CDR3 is TGTGCCAGCAGTAGACAGGGAGTGGAGACCCAGTACTTC.

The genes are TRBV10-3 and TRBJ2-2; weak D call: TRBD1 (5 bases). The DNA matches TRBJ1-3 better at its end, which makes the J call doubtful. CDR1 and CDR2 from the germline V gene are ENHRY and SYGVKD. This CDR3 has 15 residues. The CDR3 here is CATAPTGTLGNTIYF. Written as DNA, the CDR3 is TGTGCCACCGCCCCCACAGGTACTCTCGGAAACACCATATATTTT.

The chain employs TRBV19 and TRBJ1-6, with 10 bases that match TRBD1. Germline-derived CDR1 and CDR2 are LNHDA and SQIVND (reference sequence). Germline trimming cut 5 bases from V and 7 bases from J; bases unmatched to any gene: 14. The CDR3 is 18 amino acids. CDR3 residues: CASSARQGAMSRNSPLHF. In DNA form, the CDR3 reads TGTGCCAGTAGTGCCCGACAGGGGGCGATGAGCCGGAATTCACCCCTCCACTTT.

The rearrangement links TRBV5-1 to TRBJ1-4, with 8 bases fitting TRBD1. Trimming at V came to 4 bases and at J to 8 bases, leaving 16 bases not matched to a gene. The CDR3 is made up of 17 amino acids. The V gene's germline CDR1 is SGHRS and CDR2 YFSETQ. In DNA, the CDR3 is TGCGCCAGCAGCACCACTATGACGGCACAGGGGGACGAAAAACTGTTTTTT. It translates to CASSTTMTAQGDEKLFF.

The CDR3 reads CASSGYPQWAYNEQFF. In nucleotides, the CDR3 is TGTGCCAGCAGTGGATACCCCCAATGGGCATACAATGAGCAGTTCTTC. The V and J genes are TRBV6-1 and TRBJ2-1; D uncertain. V lost 4 bases, J lost 4 bases, and 17 bases lay in between. The CDR3 contains 16 residues. Per the germline V gene, CDR1 is MNHNS and CDR2 is SASEGT.

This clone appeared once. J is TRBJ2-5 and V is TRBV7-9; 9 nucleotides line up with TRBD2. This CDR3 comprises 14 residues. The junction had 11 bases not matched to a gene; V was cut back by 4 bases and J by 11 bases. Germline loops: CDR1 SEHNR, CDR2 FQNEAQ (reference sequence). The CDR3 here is CASSSSSGKWEQYF. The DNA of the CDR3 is TGTGCCAGCAGCTCATCTAGCGGGAAGTGGGAGCAGTACTTC.

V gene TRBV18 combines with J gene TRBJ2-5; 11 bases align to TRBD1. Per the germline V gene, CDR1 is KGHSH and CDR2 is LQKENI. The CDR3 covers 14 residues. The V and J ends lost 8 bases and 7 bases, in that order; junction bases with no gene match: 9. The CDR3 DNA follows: TGTGCCAGCGCCGGGACAGGGGGATACGGGACCCAGTACTTC. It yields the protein CASAGTGGYGTQYF. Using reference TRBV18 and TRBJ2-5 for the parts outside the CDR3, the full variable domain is NAGVMQNPRHLVRRRGQEARLRCSPMKGHSHVYWYRQLPEEGLKFMVYLQKENIIDESGMPKERFSAEFPKEGPSILRIQQVVRGDSAAYFCASAGTGGYGTQYFGPGTRLLVL.

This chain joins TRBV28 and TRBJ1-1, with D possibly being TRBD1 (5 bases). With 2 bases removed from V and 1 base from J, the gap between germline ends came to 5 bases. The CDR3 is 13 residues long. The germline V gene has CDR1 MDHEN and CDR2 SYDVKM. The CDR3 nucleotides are TGTGCCAGCAGTTTAAGGGGGAACACTGAAGCTTTCTTT. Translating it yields CASSLRGNTEAFF.

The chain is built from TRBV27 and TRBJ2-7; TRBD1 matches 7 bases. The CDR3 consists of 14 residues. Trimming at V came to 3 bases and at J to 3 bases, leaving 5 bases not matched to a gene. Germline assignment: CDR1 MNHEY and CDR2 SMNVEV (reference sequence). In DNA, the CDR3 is TGTGCCAGCAGTTTCCGACAGGGTCTCTACGAGCAGTACTTC. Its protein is CASSFRQGLYEQYF.

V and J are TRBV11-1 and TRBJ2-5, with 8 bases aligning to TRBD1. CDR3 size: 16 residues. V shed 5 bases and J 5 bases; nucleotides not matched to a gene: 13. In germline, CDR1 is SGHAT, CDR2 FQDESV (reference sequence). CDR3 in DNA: TGTGCCAGCAGCCCGATAGGGACAGGCCATCCGGAGACCCAGTACTTC. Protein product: CASSPIGTGHPETQYF.

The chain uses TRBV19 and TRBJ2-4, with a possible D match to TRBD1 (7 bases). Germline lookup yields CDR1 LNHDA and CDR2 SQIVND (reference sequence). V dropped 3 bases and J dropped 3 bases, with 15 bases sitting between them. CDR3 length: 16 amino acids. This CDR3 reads CASSMTRQGGKNIQYF. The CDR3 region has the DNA TGTGCCAGTAGTATGACTCGACAGGGAGGCAAAAACATTCAGTACTTC.